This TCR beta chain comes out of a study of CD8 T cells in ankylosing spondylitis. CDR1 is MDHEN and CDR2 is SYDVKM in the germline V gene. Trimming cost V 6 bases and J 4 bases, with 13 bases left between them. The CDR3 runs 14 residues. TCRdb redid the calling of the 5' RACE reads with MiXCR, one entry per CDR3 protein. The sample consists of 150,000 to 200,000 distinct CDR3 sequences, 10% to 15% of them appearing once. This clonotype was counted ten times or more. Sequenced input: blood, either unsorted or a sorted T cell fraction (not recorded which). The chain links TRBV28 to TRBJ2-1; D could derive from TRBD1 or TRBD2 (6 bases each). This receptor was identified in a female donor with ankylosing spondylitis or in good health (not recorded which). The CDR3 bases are TGTGCCAGCAGCTTGACAGGAGGGTACAATGAGCAGTTCTTC. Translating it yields CASSLTGGYNEQFF.